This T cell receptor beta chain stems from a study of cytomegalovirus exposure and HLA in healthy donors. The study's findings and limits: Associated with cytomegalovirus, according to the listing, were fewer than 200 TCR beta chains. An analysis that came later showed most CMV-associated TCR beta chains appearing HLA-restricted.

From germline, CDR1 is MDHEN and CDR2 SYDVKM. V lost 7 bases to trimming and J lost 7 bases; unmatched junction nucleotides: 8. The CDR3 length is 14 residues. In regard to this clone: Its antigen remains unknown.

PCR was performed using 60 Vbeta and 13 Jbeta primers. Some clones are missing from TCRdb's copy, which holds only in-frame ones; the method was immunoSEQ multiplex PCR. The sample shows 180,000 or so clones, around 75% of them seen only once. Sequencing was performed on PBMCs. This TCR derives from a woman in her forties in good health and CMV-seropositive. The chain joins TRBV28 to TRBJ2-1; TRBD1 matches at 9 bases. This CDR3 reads CASNKQGAQNEQFF. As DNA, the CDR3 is TGTGCCAGCAATAAACAGGGGGCGCAGAATGAGCAGTTCTTC.